The 5 T cell receptor beta chains listed next were all sequenced from one sample in a study of blood T cell repertoires in COVID-19. Here immunoSEQ multiplex PCR was the method, and the copy in TCRdb shows in-frame clones only, minus some. This table has 50,000 to 80,000 clones, just under 90% appearing once. Sequenced material: peripheral blood. These receptors all stem from a man aged 55 to 70 with acute or convalescent COVID-19.

V usage is TRBV6-5 and J usage is TRBJ1-5; the D is unclear. Looked up from germline, CDR1 is MNHEY and CDR2 is SVGAGI. The CDR3 extends over 14 amino acids. Trimming took 5 bases from V and 1 from J, leaving 9 bases between them. CDR3: CASSLGLSNQPQHF. The CDR3 coding sequence is TGTGCCAGCAGTCTTGGACTAAGCAATCAGCCCCAGCATTTT.

This clone was seen only once. The chain recombines TRBV5-6 with TRBJ1-2, with D possibly TRBD1 on 5 matching bases. Trimming removed 4 bases at V and 1 base at J, with 23 bases between. Germline CDR1 is SGHDT and CDR2 is YYEEEE. The CDR3 sequence is 18 residues long. Here the CDR3 reads CASSPLGGPDIFNYGYTF. The CDR3 nucleotides are TGTGCCAGCAGCCCCTTGGGGGGACCTGATATTTTTAACTATGGCTACACCTTC.

CDR3 coding DNA: TGTGCCAGCAGTCCCCGGACAGGGGGAATCACTCTGACCATTCAGTACTTC. It is translated as CASSPRTGGITLTIQYF. The genes are TRBV27 and TRBJ2-4; 10 bases are shared with TRBD1. The CDR3 has 17 residues. The germline CDR1 and CDR2 sequences are MNHEY and SMNVEV (reference sequence). V shed 5 bases and J 9 bases; nucleotides not matched to a gene: 16.

V and J are TRBV6-2 or TRBV6-3 and TRBJ1-5; unclear D gene. The V gene lost 4 bases and the J gene lost 7 bases, with 11 bases spanning the gap. Germline CDR1 reads MNHEY; CDR2 reads SVGEGT. This CDR3 contains 13 residues. The CDR3 DNA is TGTGCCAGCAGTTCCTCGGACTTCCAGCCCCAGCATTTT. Amino acid sequence: CASSSSDFQPQHF.

The genes are TRBV9 and TRBJ1-1; weak D call: TRBD1 (5 bases). The germline CDR1 and CDR2 sequences are SGDLS and YYNGEE. Trimming took 2 bases from V and 5 from J, leaving 10 bases between them. CDR3 length: 13 residues. The CDR3: CASSVQGQTEAFF. The CDR3 region has the DNA TGTGCCAGCAGCGTTCAGGGCCAAACTGAAGCTTTCTTT.